Reported below is one TCR beta chain. Its specificity is unknown. The naive CD8 population came from CD45RO-negative cells selected for CCR7, without terminally differentiated effector memory CD45RA+ cells. Donors, healthy HIV-negative adults, lacked recent acute infections or vaccinations. The data were produced by immunoSEQ multiplex PCR, yet TCRdb's version contains in-frame clones alone and is incomplete. The sample has 2 million to 2.5 million clones; just under 95% are singletons. Trimming removed 4 bases from V and 9 bases from J, with 8 bases in between. Germline V gives CDR1 SGHDT, CDR2 YYEEEE. CDR3 length: 11 amino acids. These data are taken from a study of shared clonotypes between healthy human individuals. Findings of the study overall: Memory subsets generally showed lower estimated richness than naive subsets.

This sequence originates from a man younger than 35 in good health. Material for sequencing was naive CD8+ T cells sorted from blood. The chain joins TRBV5-6 to TRBJ2-1; D is ambiguous. This CDR3 reads CASSQLGEQFF. CDR3 sequence (DNA): TGTGCCAGCAGCCAGCTCGGTGAGCAGTTCTTC.